Shown below are 2 T cell receptor beta chains from a single sample sequenced in a study of human T cells and chemical hapten exposure. MiXCR, run by TCRdb on the 5' RACE reads, gives a single entry per CDR3 protein. The table has 110,000 or so distinct CDR3 sequences, approximately 20% seen once. The starting material, unfractionated whole blood, was used for total RNA extraction. Every receptor here comes from a human donor in good health.

The J gene is TRBJ1-2, the V gene TRBV5-1, with 8 positions matching TRBD1. Looked up from germline, CDR1 is SGHRS and CDR2 is YFSETQ. The CDR3 is made up of 15 amino acids. The trim removed 0 bases at V and 4 bases at J, leaving 5 bases unmatched. This CDR3 is CASSLGQGLSYGYTF. CDR3 bases: TGCGCCAGCAGCTTGGGACAGGGGTTGTCCTATGGCTACACCTTC.

This clonotype was seen more than once but under ten times. V gene TRBV27 combines with J gene TRBJ1-5, with 7 bases matching TRBD1. CDR1 and CDR2 from the germline V gene are MNHEY and SMNVEV (reference sequence). The V and J ends lost 5 bases and 1 base, in that order; junction bases with no gene match: 8. The CDR3 is made up of 16 amino acids. CDR3 amino acids: CASSPTAQGSNQPQHF. The CDR3 nucleotides read TGTGCCAGCAGTCCCACTGCACAGGGGAGCAATCAGCCCCAGCATTTT.